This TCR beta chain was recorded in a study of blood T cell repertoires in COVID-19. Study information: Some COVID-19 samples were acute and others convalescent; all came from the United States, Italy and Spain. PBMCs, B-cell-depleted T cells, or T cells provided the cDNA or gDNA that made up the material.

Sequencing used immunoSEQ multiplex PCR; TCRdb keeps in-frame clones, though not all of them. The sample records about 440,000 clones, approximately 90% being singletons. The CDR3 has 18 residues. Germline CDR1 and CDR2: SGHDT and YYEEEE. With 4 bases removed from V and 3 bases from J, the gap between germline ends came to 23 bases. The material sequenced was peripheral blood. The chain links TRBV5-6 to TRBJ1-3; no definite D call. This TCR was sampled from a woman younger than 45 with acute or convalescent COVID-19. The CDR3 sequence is CASSLPSFGQSGGNTIYF. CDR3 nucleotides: TGTGCCAGCAGCCTACCCTCCTTTGGGCAGAGCGGTGGAAACACCATATATTTT.